These 16 T cell receptor beta chains were sequenced from one sample in a study of T cell responses to AZD1222 COVID-19 vaccine. Method: immunoSEQ multiplex PCR; TCRdb's copy keeps in-frame clones and lacks some. The sample records roughly 120,000 clones, roughly 88% being singletons. The material was peripheral blood, obtained on day 0 of AZD1222 vaccination. All receptors derive from an adult in good health.

The chain employs TRBV7-9 and TRBJ2-6, with D possibly being TRBD2 (5 bases). The CDR3 runs 16 residues. V shed 10 bases and J shed 1 base, with 17 bases lying between them. Germline CDR1 and CDR2: SEHNR and FQNEAQ (reference sequence). CDR3 in amino acids: CAMLWRGSSGANVLTF. The DNA for the CDR3 is TGTGCCATGCTATGGAGAGGGTCTTCTGGGGCCAACGTCCTGACTTTC.

The rearrangement joins TRBV5-6 to TRBJ1-5, with D perhaps TRBD1 (5 bases). Germline CDR1 is SGHDT and CDR2 is YYEEEE. Trimming pared 0 bases from V and 0 bases from J, leaving 16 bases between. This CDR3 contains 18 residues. Written as DNA, the CDR3 is TGTGCCAGCAGCTTGGGGGCAGGGTTGGTTGGTAGCAATCAGCCCCAGCATTTT. Protein sequence: CASSLGAGLVGSNQPQHF.

V usage is TRBV5-1 and J usage is TRBJ2-3; D is undetermined. Per germline, CDR1 SGHRS and CDR2 YFSETQ. V dropped 4 bases and J dropped 0 bases, with 9 bases sitting between them. This CDR3 is built from 14 residues. CDR3 sequence (DNA): TGCGCCAGCAGCACACCGGACAGCACAGATACGCAGTATTTT. It codes for CASSTPDSTDTQYF.

CDR3 protein: CASSLDPGSPLHF. In DNA, the CDR3 is TGTGCCAGCAGCTTGGACCCGGGGTCACCCCTCCACTTT. V gene TRBV5-4 combines with J gene TRBJ1-6; no clear D. Trimming cost V 0 bases and J 10 bases, with 8 bases left between them. The CDR3 spans 13 residues. Germline values: CDR1 SGHNT, CDR2 YYREEE (reference sequence).

The chain joins TRBV15 to TRBJ2-7; a possible D gene is TRBD2 (5 bases). Germline V gene lookup returns CDR1 LNHNV and CDR2 YYDKDF (reference sequence). The V and J ends lost 0 bases and 9 bases respectively, with 15 bases between them. The CDR3 spans 14 residues. The CDR3 sequence is CATSRDRTTRGQYF. In DNA, the CDR3 is TGTGCCACCAGCAGAGATAGAACAACTCGGGGGCAGTACTTC.

The J gene is TRBJ1-1, the V gene TRBV19; TRBD1 might be the D (6 bases). The CDR3 loop spans 13 amino acids. V was cut by 4 bases and J by 4 bases, with 10 bases left in between. CDR1 is LNHDA and CDR2 is SQIVND in the germline V gene (reference sequence). As DNA, the CDR3 is TGTGCCAGTAGTAGTCAGGGGAGCACTGAAGCTTTCTTT. Its translation is CASSSQGSTEAFF.

The chain joins TRBV7-9 to TRBJ1-4; tentatively, D is TRBD1 (5 bases). V gave up 5 bases and J gave up 4 bases, with 11 bases separating them. Germline CDR1 reads SEHNR; CDR2 reads FQNEAQ (reference sequence). The CDR3 length is 14 residues. In DNA form, the CDR3 reads TGTGCCAGCAGCGTCGGGACGGGTAATGAAAAACTGTTTTTT. This codes for CASSVGTGNEKLFF.

The chain carries TRBV14 and TRBJ2-2; 8 bases fit TRBD1. V shed 3 bases, J shed 6 bases, and the junction held 3 bases outside the gene matches. This CDR3 region has 14 residues. The germline V gene encodes CDR1 SGHDN and CDR2 FVKESK. The CDR3 here is CASSQDRVSGELFF. The CDR3 DNA is TGTGCCAGCAGCCAGGACAGGGTATCCGGGGAGCTGTTTTTT. Using reference TRBV14 and TRBJ2-2 for the parts outside the CDR3, the full variable domain is EAGVTQFPSHSVIEKGQTVTLRCDPISGHDNLYWYRRVMGKEIKFLLHFVKESKQDESGMPNNRFLAERTGGTYSTLKVQPAELEDSGVYFCASSQDRVSGELFFGEGSRLTVL.

J is TRBJ1-6 and V is TRBV2, with D hard to call. Germline assignment: CDR1 SNHLY and CDR2 FYNNEI. The CDR3 spans 16 residues. V lost 3 bases and J lost 6, with 15 bases in between. DNA for the CDR3: TGTGCCAGCAGTGAGGCGCATACCCAGCGTAATTCACCCCTCCACTTT. Amino acids: CASSEAHTQRNSPLHF.

This clone was picked up one time. J is TRBJ2-1 and V is TRBV19; TRBD1 matches 7 bases. Looked up from germline, CDR1 is LNHDA and CDR2 is SQIVND (reference sequence). Trimming removed 3 bases from V and 0 bases from J; junction bases left unmatched: 2. This CDR3 comprises 15 residues. CDR3 sequence (DNA): TGTGCCAGTAGTATGACAGGGATCTCCTACAATGAGCAGTTCTTC. Translation gives CASSMTGISYNEQFF.

This clone appeared once. V gene TRBV6-5 combines with J gene TRBJ2-7; possibly TRBD1 for D (5 bases). The germline CDR1 and CDR2 sequences are MNHEY and SVGAGI. The ends were cut back, 8 bases at V and 3 bases at J, with 11 bases in the middle. This CDR3 region has 12 residues. Here the CDR3 reads CASQGRVYEQYF. CDR3 sequence (DNA): TGTGCCAGCCAGGGCAGAGTCTACGAGCAGTACTTC.

The chain joins TRBV6-4 to TRBJ1-6, with 10 bases identical to TRBD1. Germline CDR1 is MRHNA and CDR2 is SNTAGT. The CDR3 sequence is 14 residues long. V lost 4 bases, J lost 11 bases, and 5 bases stayed unmatched. DNA for the CDR3: TGTGCCAGCAGTGCAGGGACAGGGGAGGCACCCCTCCACTTT. This codes for CASSAGTGEAPLHF.

This chain links TRBV6-1 with TRBJ1-1; no firm D call. Germline V CDR1 and CDR2: MNHNS, SASEGT. CDR3 length: 16 residues. Trimming stripped 4 bases from V and 0 bases from J, with 15 bases between. The CDR3 nucleotides read TGTGCCAGCAGTGCCCCTCAAAGAGGAATGAACACTGAAGCTTTCTTT. This codes for CASSAPQRGMNTEAFF.

The chain employs TRBV15 and TRBJ2-5; 7 bases align to TRBD1. The V and J ends lost 0 bases and 5 bases, in that order; junction bases with no gene match: 3. The CDR3 is made up of 14 amino acids. Per the germline V gene, CDR1 is LNHNV and CDR2 is YYDKDF (reference sequence). This chain's CDR3 is CATSRDRGPETQYF. The CDR3 DNA sequence: TGTGCCACCAGCAGAGATAGGGGGCCCGAGACCCAGTACTTC.

The chain has TRBV19 and TRBJ2-5; 8 positions agree with TRBD2. The CDR3 runs to 17 residues. Germline CDR1 LNHDA, CDR2 SQIVND (reference sequence). V was clipped by 1 base and J by 1 base; unmatched bases: 8. CDR3 DNA: TGTGCCAGTAGTATAGTCGGGACTAGGATAGCCCAAGAGACCCAGTACTTC. Residues: CASSIVGTRIAQETQYF.

This rearrangement joins TRBV21-1 to TRBJ2-5. TRBV21-1 is a known pseudogene. The CDR3 consists of 13 residues. The chain's CDR3 is CASSRNGKETQYF. The CDR3 nucleotides are TGTGCCAGCAGCAGAAATGGTAAAGAGACCCAGTACTTC.